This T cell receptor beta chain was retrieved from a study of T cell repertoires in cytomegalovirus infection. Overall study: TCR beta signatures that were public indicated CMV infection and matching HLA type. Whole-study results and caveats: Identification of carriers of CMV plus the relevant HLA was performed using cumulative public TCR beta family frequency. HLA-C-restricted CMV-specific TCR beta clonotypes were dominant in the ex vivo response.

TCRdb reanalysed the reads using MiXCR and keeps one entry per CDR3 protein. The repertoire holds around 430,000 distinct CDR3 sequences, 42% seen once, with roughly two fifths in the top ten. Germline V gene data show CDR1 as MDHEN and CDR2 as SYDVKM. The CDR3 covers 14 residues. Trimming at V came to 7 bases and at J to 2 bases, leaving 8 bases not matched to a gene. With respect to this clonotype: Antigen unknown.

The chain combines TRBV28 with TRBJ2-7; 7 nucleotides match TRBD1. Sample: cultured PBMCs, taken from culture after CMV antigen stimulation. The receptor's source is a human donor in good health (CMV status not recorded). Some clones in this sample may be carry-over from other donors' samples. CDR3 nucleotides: TGTGCCAGCACGGAAAGGGGGCGCCCCTACGAGCAGTACTTC. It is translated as CASTERGRPYEQYF.